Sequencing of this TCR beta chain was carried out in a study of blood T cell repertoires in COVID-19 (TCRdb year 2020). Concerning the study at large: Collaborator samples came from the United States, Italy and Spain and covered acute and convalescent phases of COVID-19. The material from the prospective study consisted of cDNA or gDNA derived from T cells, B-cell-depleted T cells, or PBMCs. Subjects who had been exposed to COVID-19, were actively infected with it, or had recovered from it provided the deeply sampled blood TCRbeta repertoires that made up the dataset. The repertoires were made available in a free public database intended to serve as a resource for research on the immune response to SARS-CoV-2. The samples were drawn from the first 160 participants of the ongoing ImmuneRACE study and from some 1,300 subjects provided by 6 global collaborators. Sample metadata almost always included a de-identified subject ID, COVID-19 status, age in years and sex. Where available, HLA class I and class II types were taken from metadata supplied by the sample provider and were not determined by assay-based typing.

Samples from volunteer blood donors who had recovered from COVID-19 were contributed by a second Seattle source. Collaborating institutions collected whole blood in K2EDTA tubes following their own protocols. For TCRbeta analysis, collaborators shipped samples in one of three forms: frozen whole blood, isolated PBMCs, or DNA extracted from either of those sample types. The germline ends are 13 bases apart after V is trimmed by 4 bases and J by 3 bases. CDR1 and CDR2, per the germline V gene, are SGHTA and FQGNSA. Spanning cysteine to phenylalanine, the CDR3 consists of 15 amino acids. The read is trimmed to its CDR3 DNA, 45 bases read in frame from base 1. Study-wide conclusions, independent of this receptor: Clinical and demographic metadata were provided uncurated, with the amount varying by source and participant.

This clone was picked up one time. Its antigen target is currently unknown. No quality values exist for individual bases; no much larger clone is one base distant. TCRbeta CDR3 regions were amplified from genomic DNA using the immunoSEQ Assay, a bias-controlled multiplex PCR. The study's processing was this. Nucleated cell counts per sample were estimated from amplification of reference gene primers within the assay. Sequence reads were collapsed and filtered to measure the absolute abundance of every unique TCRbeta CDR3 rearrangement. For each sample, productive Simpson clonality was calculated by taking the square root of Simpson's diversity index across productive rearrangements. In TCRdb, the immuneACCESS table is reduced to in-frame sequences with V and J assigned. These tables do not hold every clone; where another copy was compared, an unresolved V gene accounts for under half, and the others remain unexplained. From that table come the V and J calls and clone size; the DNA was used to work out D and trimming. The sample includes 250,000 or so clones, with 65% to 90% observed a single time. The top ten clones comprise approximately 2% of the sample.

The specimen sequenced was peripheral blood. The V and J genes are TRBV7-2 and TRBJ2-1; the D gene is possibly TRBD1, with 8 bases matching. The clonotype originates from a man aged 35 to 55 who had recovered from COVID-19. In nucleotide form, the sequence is TGTGCCAGCAGCTCAACAGGGGGGGTCTACAATGAGCAGTTCTTC. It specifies CASSSTGGVYNEQFF.